This TCR beta chain is from a study of shared clonotypes between healthy human individuals. Study context: CD4 naive and CD4 memory each took three plates per donor, while CD8 naive took two and CD8 memory one.

Concerning this clone itself: Antigen: not known.

The length of the CDR3 is 16 residues. The germline V and J ends were trimmed by 0 bases and 2 bases, with 13 bases remaining between them. Germline V CDR1 and CDR2: LGHNA, YSLEER. CD45RO-negative CD8 cells positively selected for CCR7 made up the naive population, which excluded terminally differentiated effector memory CD45RA+ cells. Points from the study as a whole: Blood was the sole source, and tissue repertoires probably differ.

Deep-level assay runs were performed. Under the authors' procedure: Junction-only sequences without quality scores came from ImmunoSEQ, so filtering differed. Method: immunoSEQ multiplex PCR; TCRdb's copy keeps in-frame clones and lacks some. For V, J and clone size, that table is used; D and trimming come from the DNA. The table shows around 2,000,000 clones, with around 93% occurring only once. The TCR comes from a man aged 18-30 years in good health. Some clones in this sample may be carry-over from other donors' samples. This chain uses TRBV4-3 with TRBJ2-5; TRBD2 might be the D (6 bases). Material for sequencing was naive CD8+ T cells from PBMCs. The DNA of the CDR3 is TGCGCCAGCAGCCAAGAAATGGGGACTGTTCAAGAGACCCAGTACTTC. Its protein product is CASSQEMGTVQETQYF.